Listed below are T cell receptor beta chains from one sample, sequenced in a study of T-cell memory formation after mild COVID-19. TCRdb re-analysed the 5' RACE reads in MiXCR, keeping a single row per CDR3 protein. Among some 130,000 distinct CDR3 sequences listed, approximately 15% were seen once. The sequenced material came from PBMCs or a T cell subset sorted from them (not recorded which). These receptors all stem from a man aged 18 to 29 who had mild COVID-19 (a few samples of this study predate the infection). Cell type and time point are not known. Each CDR3 is given with its conserved first and last residue. D genes are given only for firm matches. Some rows have no size entry. The others give once, few or many, or a class for an expanded clone.

j_call	clone_size	d_call	v_call	cdr3_aa	cdr3_nt
TRBJ1-6	NA	NA	TRBV5-4	CASSSSSGGYNSPLHF	TGTGCCAGCAGCTCAAGTAGCGGGGGCTATAATTCACCCCTCCACTTT
TRBJ1-6	NA	NA	TRBV20-1	CSAVPAGKPPSGSLHF	TGCAGTGCCGTGCCCGCCGGGAAACCGCCTTCTGGGAGCCTCCACTTT
TRBJ1-6	NA	NA	TRBV6-5	CASSRTASSYNSPLHF	TGTGCCAGCAGCCGGACGGCCAGCTCCTATAATTCACCCCTCCACTTT
TRBJ1-5	many	NA	TRBV7-9	CASSLSGFHSNQPQHF	TGTGCCAGCAGCTTAAGCGGGTTCCATAGCAATCAGCCCCAGCATTTT
TRBJ1-5	NA	NA	TRBV5-1	CASSLAVVAVDYNQPQHF	TGCGCCAGCAGCTTGGCCGTGGTGGCGGTGGATTACAATCAGCCCCAGCATTTT
TRBJ2-1	NA	TRBD2	TRBV29-1	CSVLPSGGYNEQFF	TGCAGCGTCCTCCCTAGCGGGGGGTACAATGAGCAGTTCTTC
TRBJ2-1	NA	TRBD2	TRBV5-6	CASKGTSGGAVRNEQFF	TGTGCCAGCAAAGGGACTAGCGGGGGGGCAGTCAGAAATGAGCAGTTCTTC
TRBJ1-5	NA	TRBD1	TRBV4-1	CASSQGTGVGQPQHF	TGCGCCAGCAGCCAGGGGACAGGGGTGGGTCAGCCCCAGCATTTT
TRBJ1-5	few	NA	TRBV7-2	CASTPGQSNQPQHF	TGTGCCAGCACTCCGGGGCAGTCCAATCAGCCCCAGCATTTT
TRBJ2-1	few	TRBD1	TRBV5-8	CASSTRPGQGADEQFF	TGTGCCAGCAGCACCCGACCGGGACAGGGGGCCGATGAGCAGTTCTTC
TRBJ1-2	NA	TRBD1	TRBV3-1	CASSQGQVLGYTF	TGTGCCAGCAGCCAGGGACAGGTCCTTGGCTACACCTTC
TRBJ2-1	few	TRBD1	TRBV12-3/TRBV12-4	CASTLTGGNEQFF	TGTGCCAGCACCCTGACAGGGGGTAATGAGCAGTTCTTC
TRBJ2-3	NA	NA	TRBV7-7	CASSVGGLGDTQYF	TGTGCTAGCAGCGTTGGAGGGCTTGGAGATACGCAGTATTTT
TRBJ1-6	few	NA	TRBV20-1	CSAKSARVGSPLHF	TGCAGTGCTAAATCCGCCAGGGTAGGGTCACCCCTCCACTTT
TRBJ2-5	few	NA	TRBV6-5	CASSYGLGTLQETQYF	TGTGCCAGCAGTTATGGCCTCGGGACACTCCAAGAGACCCAGTACTTC
TRBJ2-7	few	TRBD2	TRBV20-1	CSARDPAGVNEQYF	TGCAGTGCTAGAGATCCGGCGGGGGTCAACGAGCAGTACTTC
TRBJ2-1	many	NA	TRBV14	CASSSGEGYGEQFF	TGTGCCAGCAGTTCGGGAGAAGGGTACGGTGAGCAGTTCTTC
TRBJ2-3	few	NA	TRBV10-3	CAISSTDTQYF	TGTGCCATCAGTTCCACAGATACGCAGTATTTT
TRBJ2-7	NA	NA	TRBV5-1	CASSLGAVPSYEQYF	TGCGCCAGCAGCTTGGGCGCAGTACCTTCCTACGAGCAGTACTTC
TRBJ2-1	NA	TRBD1	TRBV10-3	CAISWDRGDEQFF	TGTGCCATCAGTTGGGACAGGGGAGATGAGCAGTTCTTC
TRBJ2-1	few	NA	TRBV6-5	CASSYTPSGGVEQFF	TGTGCCAGCAGTTACACGCCCTCCGGTGGGGTTGAGCAGTTCTTC
TRBJ1-2	NA	TRBD1	TRBV11-2	CASSVRDSFGYTF	TGTGCCAGCAGCGTCCGGGACAGTTTTGGCTACACCTTC
TRBJ2-3	NA	TRBD1	TRBV5-1	CASSQGQGAADTQYF	TGCGCCAGCAGCCAGGGACAGGGGGCCGCAGATACGCAGTATTTT
TRBJ1-6	NA	NA	TRBV5-1	CASSLEASRDSPLHF	TGCGCCAGCAGCTTGGAGGCAAGCAGGGATTCACCCCTCCACTTT